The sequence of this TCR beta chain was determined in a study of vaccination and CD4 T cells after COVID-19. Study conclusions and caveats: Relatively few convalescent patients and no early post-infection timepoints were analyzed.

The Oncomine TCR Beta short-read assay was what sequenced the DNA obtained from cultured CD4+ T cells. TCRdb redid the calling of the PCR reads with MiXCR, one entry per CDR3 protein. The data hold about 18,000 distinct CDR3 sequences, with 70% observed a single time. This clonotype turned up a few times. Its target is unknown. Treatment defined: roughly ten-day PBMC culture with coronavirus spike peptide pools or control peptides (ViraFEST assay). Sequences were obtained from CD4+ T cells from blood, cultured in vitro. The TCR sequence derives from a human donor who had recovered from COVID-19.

The CDR3 spells CASSRSQYEQYF. In DNA, the CDR3 is TGTGCCAGCAGTCGATCTCAATACGAGCAGTACTTC. J is TRBJ2-7 and V is TRBV27; no firm D call. V was clipped by 5 bases and J by 4 bases, with 9 bases between them. Looked up from germline, CDR1 is MNHEY and CDR2 is SMNVEV (reference sequence). The CDR3 sequence is 12 residues long.